The 14 T cell receptor beta chains in this list originate from one sample, sequenced in a study of blood T cell repertoires in COVID-19. The method was immunoSEQ multiplex PCR; TCRdb's version includes in-frame clones alone and lacks a portion of them. The sample consists of around 170,000 clones, 74% of them appearing once. Sequencing used peripheral blood. The origin of the receptors is a woman of 80 years or more with acute or convalescent COVID-19.

The chain has TRBV6-2 or TRBV6-3 and TRBJ1-2; no reliable D call. The germline gives CDR1 MNHEY, CDR2 SVGEGT. The CDR3 runs 13 residues. Trimming cost V 3 bases and J 6 bases, with 11 bases left between them. In nucleotides, the CDR3 is TGTGCCAGCAGTTATTCGGCAGGTGATGGCTACACCTTC. This sequence encodes CASSYSAGDGYTF.

The J gene is TRBJ1-2, the V gene TRBV5-1; D uncertain. Germline lookup yields CDR1 SGHRS and CDR2 YFSETQ. There are 14 residues in the CDR3. The V gene lost 0 bases and the J gene lost 7 bases, with 13 bases spanning the gap. The CDR3 reads CASSLDSMSSGYTF. The CDR3 DNA reads TGCGCCAGCAGCTTGGACAGTATGAGCAGTGGCTACACCTTC.

The gene calls are TRBV7-9 and TRBJ2-1; no firm D call. Trimming removed 5 bases at V and 8 bases at J, with 16 bases between. The CDR3 has 14 amino acids. Germline lookup yields CDR1 SEHNR and CDR2 FQNEAQ (reference sequence). The DNA of the CDR3 is TGTGCCAGCAGCAAAGGCTGGCGGTCAGATGAGCAGTTCTTC. Translating it yields CASSKGWRSDEQFF.

This clone was observed many times. This sequence joins TRBV7-9 and TRBJ1-2, with D unresolved. Germline CDR1 is SEHNR and CDR2 is FQNEAQ (reference sequence). This CDR3 spans 15 amino acids. V was shortened by 2 bases and J by 7 bases, with 17 bases between the two germline ends. The CDR3 loop is CASSLSSPELSGYTF. CDR3 nucleotide sequence: TGTGCCAGCAGCTTATCCTCTCCGGAGTTGAGTGGCTACACCTTC.

This clone was detected a few times. The chain carries TRBV2 and TRBJ2-7; D may be TRBD1 (5 bases). In germline, CDR1 is SNHLY, CDR2 FYNNEI. Deletions cut 6 bases from V and 1 base from J, with 10 bases between. The CDR3 loop spans 13 amino acids. CDR3 sequence reads: CASRDTRSYEQYF. DNA for the CDR3: TGTGCCAGCAGGGACACGAGGTCCTACGAGCAGTACTTC.

A few counts support this clone. The rearrangement links TRBV28 to TRBJ1-6; tentative D call: TRBD1 (5 bases). This CDR3 spans 15 amino acids. CDR1 and CDR2 (germline): MDHEN, SYDVKM. V dropped 4 bases and J dropped 8 bases, with 15 bases sitting between them. The CDR3 nucleotides read TGTGCCAGCAGTTCGCCGGGACTTATTGATTCACCCCTCCACTTT. Translated: CASSSPGLIDSPLHF.

The V and J genes are TRBV11-2 and TRBJ2-2, with a possible D match to TRBD2 (6 bases). V shed 2 bases and J shed 7 bases, with 14 bases lying between them. Per germline, CDR1 SGHAT and CDR2 FQNNGV. The CDR3 consists of 15 residues. The chain's CDR3 is CASSLSLASDGELFF. The CDR3 DNA reads as TGTGCCAGCAGCTTATCCCTAGCGAGTGACGGGGAGCTGTTTTTT.

This chain uses TRBV27 with TRBJ1-2; a possible D gene is TRBD1 (5 bases). This CDR3 is 15 amino acids long. Per the germline V gene, CDR1 is MNHEY and CDR2 is SMNVEV (reference sequence). Trimming took 6 bases from V and 4 from J, leaving 18 bases between them. CDR3 coding DNA: TGTGCCAGCAGATCCTCCTGGGGGGTAGTCTATGGCTACACCTTC. Translating it yields CASRSSWGVVYGYTF.

Points on this clone: The germline gene is not matched at one end of the junction; a read error may be the cause. The chain joins TRBV2 to TRBJ2-1; D is possibly TRBD2 (6 bases). Per the germline V gene, CDR1 is SNHLY and CDR2 is FYNNEI. The CDR3 loop spans 12 amino acids. CDR3: CATSTTRDFKFF. DNA of the CDR3: TGTGCCACCAGTACGACCCGGGACTTCAAGTTCTTC.

The rearrangement joins TRBV24-1 to TRBJ2-1; maybe TRBD2 (5 bases). Trimming shortened V by 4 bases and J by 9 bases, and 15 bases separated the two germline ends. The germline CDR1 and CDR2 sequences are KGHDR and SFDVKD. The CDR3 spans 14 residues. For the CDR3, the DNA is TGTGCCACCAGTGAGATGGGCTCTAGCCTTGAGCAGTTCTTC. It is translated as CATSEMGSSLEQFF.

V gene TRBV5-6 combines with J gene TRBJ1-3; D is uncertain. CDR3 length equals 14 residues. V was shortened by 1 base and J by 4 bases, with 9 bases between the two germline ends. CDR1 and CDR2 (germline): SGHDT, YYEEEE. This chain's CDR3 is CASSLFQSGNTIYF. CDR3 sequence (DNA): TGTGCCAGCAGCTTGTTTCAATCAGGAAACACCATATATTTT.

The rearrangement links TRBV6-5 to TRBJ2-1; 10 bases align to TRBD1. There are 14 residues in the CDR3. Trimming took 10 bases from V and 5 from J; bases not matched to a gene: 8. Germline V gene sequence: CDR1 MNHEY, CDR2 SVGAGI. In nucleotides, the CDR3 is TGTGCCATAGGACAGGGGGTTGGTAACAATGAGCAGTTCTTC. Encoded protein: CAIGQGVGNNEQFF.

The chain carries TRBV30 and TRBJ1-4; perhaps TRBD1 as D (6 bases). Trimming shortened V by 5 bases and J by 0 bases, and 22 bases separated the two germline ends. The CDR3 has 18 amino acids. Germline CDR1 is GTSNPN and CDR2 is SVGIG (reference sequence). The CDR3 DNA is TGTGCCTGGGGCAACAGGGACAAAGAGATCGCAACTAATGAAAAACTGTTTTTT. Amino acid sequence: CAWGNRDKEIATNEKLFF.

V usage is TRBV11-3 and J usage is TRBJ2-1; D gene ambiguous. V lost 4 bases and J lost 9, with 13 bases in between. Germline lookup yields CDR1 SGHNT and CDR2 YENEEA. CDR3 length: 13 amino acids. CDR3: CASSSADYGEQFF. The CDR3, as DNA: TGTGCCAGCAGCTCTGCGGATTATGGTGAGCAGTTCTTC.